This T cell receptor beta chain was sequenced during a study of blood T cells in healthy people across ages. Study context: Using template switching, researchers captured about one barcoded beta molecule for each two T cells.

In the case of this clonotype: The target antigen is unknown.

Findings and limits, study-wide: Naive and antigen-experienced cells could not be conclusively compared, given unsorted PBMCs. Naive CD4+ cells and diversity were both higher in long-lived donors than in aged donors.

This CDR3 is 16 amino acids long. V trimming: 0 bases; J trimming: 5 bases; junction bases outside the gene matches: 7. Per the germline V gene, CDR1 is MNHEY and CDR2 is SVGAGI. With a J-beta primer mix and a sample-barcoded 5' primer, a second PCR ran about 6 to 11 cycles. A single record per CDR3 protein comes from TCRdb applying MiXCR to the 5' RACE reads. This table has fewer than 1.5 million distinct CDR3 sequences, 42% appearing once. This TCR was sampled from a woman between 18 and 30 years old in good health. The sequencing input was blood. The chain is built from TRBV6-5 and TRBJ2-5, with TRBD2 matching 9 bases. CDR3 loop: CASSYSFSGRPETQYF. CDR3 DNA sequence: TGTGCCAGCAGTTACTCGTTTAGCGGGAGACCCGAGACCCAGTACTTC.